The present TCR beta chain was sequenced within a study of T cell responses to AZD1222 COVID-19 vaccine (dated by TCRdb to the early 2020s). With regard to the full study: Because spike-specific TCR depth and breadth did not differ between the two schedules, AZD1222 recipients who got a second dose at roughly 4 weeks were pooled with those who got a second dose at roughly 12 weeks. TCR sequencing was performed for 230 to 250 trial participants, of whom about 200 were given two doses of AZD1222 and some 26 were given two doses of MenACWY control vaccine. Trial participants were enrolled into age subgroups of 18-55, 56-69 and 70-plus years, which contained about 150, 27 and 61 TCR-sequenced participants, respectively. On the study overall, not on this receptor specifically: Epitopes outside the regions mutated in the B.1.351 and B.1.1.7 variants were reportedly recognized by nearly half of the unique spike-specific TCRs. No day 14 peak-response samples were available, so repertoires were characterized only after the peak T cell response. Only a handful of AZD1222 recipients were SARS-CoV-2 seropositive at baseline, limiting conclusions about previously exposed vaccinees. A significant rise in spike-specific TCR breadth and depth was observed after two AZD1222 doses relative to day 0 and relative to MenACWY recipients. The vaccine-associated CD4 TCRs covered the entire spike protein, and the dominant responses fell in regions 160-218 and 743-854. Participants were mostly white British and included more females than males, and it was suggested by the authors that clonal diversity may have been underestimated. The 56-69-year group was small, and its depth increase did not reach significance, likely because of low power.

The time point label, as the study defines it: baseline before first vaccination. Samples from vaccinated people were obtained from the UK trials COV001 and COV002, which included a single-blind randomized controlled phase 2/3 trial of AZD1222 (ChAdOx1 nCoV-19) in healthy adults. For TCRbeta chain sequencing, PBMC samples were collected from trial participants at day 0 and at day 28 after the second dose. On this clone: This clone's antigen is unknown. No base qualities exist here, and no much larger clone lies one base off it.

The CDR3 regions of human TCRbeta chains were subjected to immunosequencing. The original methods were these. TCRs in the repertoires were matched against a reference library of SARS-CoV-2-specific TCRs that had been generated with the MIRA antigen-specificity platform. Breadth was defined as the fraction of unique TCRs that were SARS-CoV-2-associated, and depth was defined as the fraction of total T cells that were SARS-CoV-2-associated. Using the MIRA data, each spike-specific TCR was assigned both to the spike region to which the TCR was reactive and to a CD4 or CD8 class. Log10-transformed breadth and depth values were compared by one-way ANOVA with Sidak's multiple comparisons tests. TCRdb took over this immuneACCESS table, retaining in-frame rearrangements with V and J assigned. Such tables are incomplete; in checked studies, under half of the missing clones stem from an unresolved V gene, and the remainder is unexplained. V and J calls and clone size are those listed in that table; D and trimming were worked out from the DNA. The sample table shows roughly 160,000 clones, and 90% to 95% are seen once. The leading ten clones occupy approximately 1% of the sample.

Between the V and J ends, shortened by 6 bases and 4 bases respectively, the junction contains 15 bases. The germline V gene (reference sequence) supplies CDR1 SEHNR and CDR2 FQNEAQ. The CDR3 has 15 amino acids, counting the end cysteine and phenylalanine. The CDR3 DNA has 45 bases and is translated from base 1. This material consisted of peripheral blood, taken on day 0 of AZD1222 vaccination. The clonotype comes from an adult in good health. The chain joins TRBV7-9 to TRBJ1-4; the D region possibly corresponds to TRBD1 (5 bases align). CDR3 sequence: CASRQPGLSNEKLFF. At the DNA level, the sequence is TGTGCCAGCAGACAACCGGGACTCAGTAATGAAAAACTGTTTTTT.